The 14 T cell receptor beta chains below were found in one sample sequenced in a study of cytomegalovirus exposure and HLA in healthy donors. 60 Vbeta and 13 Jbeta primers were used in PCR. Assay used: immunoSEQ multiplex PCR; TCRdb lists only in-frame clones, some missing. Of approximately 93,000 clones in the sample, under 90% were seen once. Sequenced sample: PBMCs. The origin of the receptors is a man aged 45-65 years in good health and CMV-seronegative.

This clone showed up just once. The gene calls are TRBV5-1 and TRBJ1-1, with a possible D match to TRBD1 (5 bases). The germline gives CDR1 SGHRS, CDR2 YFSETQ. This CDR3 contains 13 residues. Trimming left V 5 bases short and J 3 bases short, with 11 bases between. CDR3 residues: CASSEWGDTEAFF. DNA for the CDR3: TGCGCCAGCAGTGAGTGGGGGGACACTGAAGCTTTCTTT.

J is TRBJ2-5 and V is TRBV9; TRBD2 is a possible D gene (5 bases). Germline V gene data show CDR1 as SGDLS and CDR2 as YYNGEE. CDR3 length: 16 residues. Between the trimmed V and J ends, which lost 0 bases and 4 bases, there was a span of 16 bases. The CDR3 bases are TGTGCCAGCAGCGTAGGCGCGACTGAGGCGGGAGAGACCCAGTACTTC. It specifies CASSVGATEAGETQYF.

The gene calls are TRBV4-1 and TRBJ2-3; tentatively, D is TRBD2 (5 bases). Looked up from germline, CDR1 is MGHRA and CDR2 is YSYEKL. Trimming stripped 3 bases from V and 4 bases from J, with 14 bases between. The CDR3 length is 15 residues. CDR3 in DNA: TGCGCCAGCAGCCAGGCCGGACTGGGCCCAGATACGCAGTATTTT. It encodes CASSQAGLGPDTQYF.

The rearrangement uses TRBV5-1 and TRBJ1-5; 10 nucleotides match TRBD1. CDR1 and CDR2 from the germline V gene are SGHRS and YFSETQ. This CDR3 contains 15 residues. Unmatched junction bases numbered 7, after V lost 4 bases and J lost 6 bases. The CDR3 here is CASSIGQGGSQPQHF. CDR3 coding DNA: TGCGCCAGCAGCATTGGACAGGGGGGCAGTCAGCCCCAGCATTTT.

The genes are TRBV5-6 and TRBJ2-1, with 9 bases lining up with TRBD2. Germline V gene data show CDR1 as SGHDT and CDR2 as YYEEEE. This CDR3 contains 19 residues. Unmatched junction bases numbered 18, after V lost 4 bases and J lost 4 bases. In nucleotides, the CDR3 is TGTGCCAGCAGCGATCCGGGACTAGCAATCCTAGATCCTTACAATGAGCAGTTCTTC. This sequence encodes CASSDPGLAILDPYNEQFF.

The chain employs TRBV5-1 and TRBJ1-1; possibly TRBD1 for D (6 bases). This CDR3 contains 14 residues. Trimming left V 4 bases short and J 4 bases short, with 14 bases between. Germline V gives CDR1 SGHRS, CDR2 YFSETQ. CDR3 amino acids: CASSRQGSGTEAFF. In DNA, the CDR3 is TGCGCCAGCAGCCGTCAGGGGTCGGGCACTGAAGCTTTCTTT.

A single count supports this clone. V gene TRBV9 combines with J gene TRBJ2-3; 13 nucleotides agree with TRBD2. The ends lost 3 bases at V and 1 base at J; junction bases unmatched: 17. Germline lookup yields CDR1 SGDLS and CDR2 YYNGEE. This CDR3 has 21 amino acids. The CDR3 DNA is TGTGCCAGCAGCGGAATCTACTCCGGGACTAGCGGGAACGGAGGCACAGATACGCAGTATTTT. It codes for CASSGIYSGTSGNGGTDTQYF.

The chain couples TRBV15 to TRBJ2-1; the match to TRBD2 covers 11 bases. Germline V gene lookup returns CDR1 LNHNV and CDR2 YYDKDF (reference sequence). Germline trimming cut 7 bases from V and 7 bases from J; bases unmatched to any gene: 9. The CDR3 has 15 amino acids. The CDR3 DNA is TGTGCCACCACCAACACTAGCGGGAGAGGTAATGAGCAGTTCTTC. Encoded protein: CATTNTSGRGNEQFF. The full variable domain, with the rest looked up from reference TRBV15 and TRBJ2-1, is DAMVIQNPRYQVTQFGKPVTLSCSQTLNHNVMYWYQQKSSQAPKLLFHYYDKDFNNEADTPDNFQSRRPNTSFCFLDIRSPGLGDTAMYLCATTNTSGRGNEQFFGPGTRLTVL.

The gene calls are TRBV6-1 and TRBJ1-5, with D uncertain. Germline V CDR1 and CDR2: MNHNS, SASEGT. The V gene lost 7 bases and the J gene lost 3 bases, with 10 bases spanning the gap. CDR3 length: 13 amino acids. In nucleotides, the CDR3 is TGTGCCAGCATGGGAGGAACCAATCAGCCCCAGCATTTT. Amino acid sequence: CASMGGTNQPQHF.

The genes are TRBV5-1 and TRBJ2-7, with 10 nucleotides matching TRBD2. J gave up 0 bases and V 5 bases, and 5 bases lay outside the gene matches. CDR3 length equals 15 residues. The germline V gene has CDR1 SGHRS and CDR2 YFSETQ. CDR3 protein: CASRPTSGVSYEQYF. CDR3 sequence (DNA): TGCGCCAGCAGGCCTACTAGCGGGGTCTCCTACGAGCAGTACTTC.

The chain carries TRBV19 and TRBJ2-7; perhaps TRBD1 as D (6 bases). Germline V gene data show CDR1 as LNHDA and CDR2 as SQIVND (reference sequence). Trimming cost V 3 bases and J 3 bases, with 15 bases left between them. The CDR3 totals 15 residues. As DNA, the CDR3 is TGTGCCAGTAGTATGCTTAAAGGGGGAAGCTACGAGCAGTACTTC. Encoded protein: CASSMLKGGSYEQYF.

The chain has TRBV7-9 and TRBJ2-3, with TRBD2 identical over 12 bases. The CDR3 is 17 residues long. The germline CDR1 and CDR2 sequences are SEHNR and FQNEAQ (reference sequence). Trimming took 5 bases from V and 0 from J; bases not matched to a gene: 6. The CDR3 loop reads CASSPTSGRSSTDTQYF. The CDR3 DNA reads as TGTGCCAGCAGCCCTACTAGCGGGAGGTCCAGCACAGATACGCAGTATTTT.

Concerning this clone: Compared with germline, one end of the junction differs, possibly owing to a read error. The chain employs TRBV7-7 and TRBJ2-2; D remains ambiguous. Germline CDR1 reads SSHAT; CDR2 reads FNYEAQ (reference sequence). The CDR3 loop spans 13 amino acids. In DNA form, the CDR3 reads TGTGCTAGCAGCTTAGCCCCTGCCGGGGAGCTGTTTTTT. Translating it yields CASSLAPAGELFF.

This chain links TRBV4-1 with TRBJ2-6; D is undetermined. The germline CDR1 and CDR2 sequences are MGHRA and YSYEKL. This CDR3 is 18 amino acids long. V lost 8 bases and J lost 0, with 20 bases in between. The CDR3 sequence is CASRKAQAPFSGANVLTF. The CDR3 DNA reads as TGCGCCAGCCGGAAGGCCCAGGCTCCTTTCTCTGGGGCCAACGTCCTGACTTTC.